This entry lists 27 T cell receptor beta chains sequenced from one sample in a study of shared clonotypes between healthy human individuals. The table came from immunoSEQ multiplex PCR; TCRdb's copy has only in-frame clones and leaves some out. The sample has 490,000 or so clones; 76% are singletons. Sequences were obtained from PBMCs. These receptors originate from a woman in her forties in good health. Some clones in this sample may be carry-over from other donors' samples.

The CDR3 DNA follows: TGTGCCAGTAGTGTGACAGGGTCGAGGGAGACCCAGTACTTC. Residues: CASSVTGSRETQYF. The V and J genes are TRBV19 and TRBJ2-5, with 7 bases matching TRBD1. V lost 5 bases, J lost 5 bases, and 8 bases stayed unmatched. The germline V gene has CDR1 LNHDA and CDR2 SQIVND (reference sequence). The CDR3 totals 14 residues. Full variable domain (rest looked up from reference TRBV19 and TRBJ2-5): DGGITQSPKYLFRKEGQNVTLSCEQNLNHDAMYWYRQDPGQGLRLIYYSQIVNDFQKGDIAEGYSVSREKKESFPLTVTSAQKNPTAFYLCASSVTGSRETQYFGPGTRLLVL.

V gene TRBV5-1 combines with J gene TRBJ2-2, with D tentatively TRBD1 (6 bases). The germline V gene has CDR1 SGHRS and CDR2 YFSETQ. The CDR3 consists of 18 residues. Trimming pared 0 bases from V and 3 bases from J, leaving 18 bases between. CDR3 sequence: CASSLGGWQGSDTGELFF. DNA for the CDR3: TGCGCCAGCAGCTTGGGAGGTTGGCAGGGGAGTGACACCGGGGAGCTGTTTTTT.

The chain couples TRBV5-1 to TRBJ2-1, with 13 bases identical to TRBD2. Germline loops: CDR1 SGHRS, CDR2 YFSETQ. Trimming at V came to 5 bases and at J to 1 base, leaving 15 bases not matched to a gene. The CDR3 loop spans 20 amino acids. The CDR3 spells CASRGALAGGSLGSYNEQFF. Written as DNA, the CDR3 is TGCGCCAGCAGGGGGGCACTAGCGGGAGGGTCCCTTGGGTCCTACAATGAGCAGTTCTTC.

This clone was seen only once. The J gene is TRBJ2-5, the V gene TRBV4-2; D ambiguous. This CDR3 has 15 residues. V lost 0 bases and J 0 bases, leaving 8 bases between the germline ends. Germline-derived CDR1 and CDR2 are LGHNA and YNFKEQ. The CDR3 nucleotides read TGTGCCAGCAGCCAAGATCGGTCTAACCAAGAGACCCAGTACTTC. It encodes CASSQDRSNQETQYF.

This CDR3 is CASSLVRLAGGSYNEQFF. CDR3 nucleotides: TGTGCCAGCAGCTTAGTGAGACTAGCGGGAGGCTCATACAATGAGCAGTTCTTC. The chain couples TRBV7-9 to TRBJ2-1, with 13 bases identical to TRBD2. The CDR3 consists of 18 residues. Germline trimming cut 1 base from V and 4 bases from J; bases unmatched to any gene: 7. CDR1 is SEHNR, CDR2 FQNEAQ, per germline (reference sequence). The full variable domain, in which reference TRBV7-9 and TRBJ2-1 provide the parts outside the CDR3, is DTGVSQNPRHKITKRGQNVTFRCDPISEHNRLYWYRQTLGQGPEFLTYFQNEAQLEKSRLLSDRFSAERPKGSFSTLEIQRTEQGDSAMYLCASSLVRLAGGSYNEQFFGPGTRLTVL.

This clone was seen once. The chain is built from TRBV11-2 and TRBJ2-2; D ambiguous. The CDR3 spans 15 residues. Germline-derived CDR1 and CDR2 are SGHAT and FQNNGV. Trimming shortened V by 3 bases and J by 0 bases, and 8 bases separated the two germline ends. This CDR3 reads CASSFSRANTGELFF. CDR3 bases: TGTGCCAGCAGCTTTTCCAGAGCGAACACCGGGGAGCTGTTTTTT.

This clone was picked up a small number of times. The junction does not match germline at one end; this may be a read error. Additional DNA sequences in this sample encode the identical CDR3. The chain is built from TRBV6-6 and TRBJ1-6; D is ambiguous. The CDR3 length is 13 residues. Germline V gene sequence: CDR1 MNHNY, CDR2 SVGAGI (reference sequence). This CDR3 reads CASSVTANSPLHF. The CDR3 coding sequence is TGCGCCAGCAGTGTTACTGCGAATTCACCCCTCCACTTT.

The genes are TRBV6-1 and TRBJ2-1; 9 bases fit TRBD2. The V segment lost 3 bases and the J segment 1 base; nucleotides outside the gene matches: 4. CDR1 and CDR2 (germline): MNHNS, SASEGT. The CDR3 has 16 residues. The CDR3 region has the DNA TGTGCCAGCAGTGACTTTAGCGGGAGTTCCTACAATGAGCAGTTCTTC. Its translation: CASSDFSGSSYNEQFF.

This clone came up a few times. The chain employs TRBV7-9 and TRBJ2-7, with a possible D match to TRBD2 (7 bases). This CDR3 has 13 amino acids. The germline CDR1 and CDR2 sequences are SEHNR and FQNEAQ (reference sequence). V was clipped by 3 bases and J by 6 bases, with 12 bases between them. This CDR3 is CASSLGGGSEQYF. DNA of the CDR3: TGTGCCAGCAGCTTGGGAGGGGGAAGCGAGCAGTACTTC.

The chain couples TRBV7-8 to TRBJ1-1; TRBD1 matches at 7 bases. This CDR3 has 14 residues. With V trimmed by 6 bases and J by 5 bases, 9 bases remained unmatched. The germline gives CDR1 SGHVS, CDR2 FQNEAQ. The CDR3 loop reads CASSFRQGSTEAFF. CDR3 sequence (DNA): TGTGCCAGCAGTTTTCGACAGGGAAGTACTGAAGCTTTCTTT. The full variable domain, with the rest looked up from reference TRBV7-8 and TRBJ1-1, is GAGVSQSPRYKVAKRGQDVALRCDPISGHVSLFWYQQALGQGPEFLTYFQNEAQLDKSGLPSDRFFAERPEGSVSTLKIQRTQQEDSAVYLCASSFRQGSTEAFFGQGTRLTVV.

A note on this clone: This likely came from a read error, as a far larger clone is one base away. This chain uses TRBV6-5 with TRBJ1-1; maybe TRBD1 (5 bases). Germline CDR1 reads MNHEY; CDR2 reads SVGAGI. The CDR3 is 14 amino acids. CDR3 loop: CAGSWVLGVGEAFF. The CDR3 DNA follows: TGTGCCGGCAGTTGGGTACTGGGGGTTGGGGAAGCTTTCTTT.

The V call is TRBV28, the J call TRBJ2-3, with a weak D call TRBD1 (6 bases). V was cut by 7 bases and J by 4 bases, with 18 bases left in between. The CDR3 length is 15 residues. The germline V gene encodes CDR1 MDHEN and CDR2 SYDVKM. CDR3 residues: CASNKRGKSPDTQYF. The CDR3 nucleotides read TGTGCCAGCAACAAGAGGGGGAAATCCCCAGATACGCAGTATTTT.

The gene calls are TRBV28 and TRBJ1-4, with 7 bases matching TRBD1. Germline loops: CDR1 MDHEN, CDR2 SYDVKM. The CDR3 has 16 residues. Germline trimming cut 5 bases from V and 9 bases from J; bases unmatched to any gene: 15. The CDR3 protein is CASSAIQGGVGKKLFF. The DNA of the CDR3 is TGTGCCAGCAGTGCAATCCAGGGGGGTGTTGGTAAAAAACTGTTTTTT.

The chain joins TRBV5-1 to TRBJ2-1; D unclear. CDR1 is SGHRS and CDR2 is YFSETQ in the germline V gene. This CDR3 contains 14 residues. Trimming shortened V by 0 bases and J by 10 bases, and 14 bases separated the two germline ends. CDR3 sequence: CASSLDVGTLEQFF. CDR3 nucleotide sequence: TGCGCCAGCAGCTTGGACGTGGGAACCTTAGAGCAGTTCTTC.

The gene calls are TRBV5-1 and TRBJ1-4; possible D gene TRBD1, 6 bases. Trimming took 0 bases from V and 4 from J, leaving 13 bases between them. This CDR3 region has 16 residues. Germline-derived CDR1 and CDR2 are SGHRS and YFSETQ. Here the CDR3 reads CASSLVPGGGNEKLFF. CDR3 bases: TGCGCCAGCAGCTTGGTCCCGGGAGGGGGTAATGAAAAACTGTTTTTT. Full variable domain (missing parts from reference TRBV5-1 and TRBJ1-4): KAGVTQTPRYLIKTRGQQVTLSCSPISGHRSVSWYQQTPGQGLQFLFEYFSETQRNKGNFPGRFSGRQFSNSRSEMNVSTLELGDSALYLCASSLVPGGGNEKLFFGSGTQLSVL.

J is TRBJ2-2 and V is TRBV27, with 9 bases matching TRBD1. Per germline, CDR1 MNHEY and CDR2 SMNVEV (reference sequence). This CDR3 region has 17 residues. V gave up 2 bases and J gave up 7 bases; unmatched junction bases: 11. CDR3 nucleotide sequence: TGTGCCAGCAGTTTAGGGACAGGGAGAGACTGGGTCGGGGAGCTGTTTTTT. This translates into CASSLGTGRDWVGELFF.

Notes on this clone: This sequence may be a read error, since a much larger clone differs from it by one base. CDR3 DNA: TGTGCCAGCAGTCCGGGGAGCAATCGGCCCCAGCATTTT. Translating it yields CASSPGSNRPQHF. The chain combines TRBV6-5 with TRBJ1-5; D not certain. The V gene's germline CDR1 is MNHEY and CDR2 SVGAGI. This CDR3 is built from 13 residues.

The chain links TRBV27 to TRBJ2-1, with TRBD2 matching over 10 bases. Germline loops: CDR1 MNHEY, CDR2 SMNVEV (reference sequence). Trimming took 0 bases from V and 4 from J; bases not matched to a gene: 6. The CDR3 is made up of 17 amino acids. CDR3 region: CASSLSISSGRYNEQFF. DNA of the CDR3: TGTGCCAGCAGTTTATCGATAAGTAGCGGGAGGTACAATGAGCAGTTCTTC.

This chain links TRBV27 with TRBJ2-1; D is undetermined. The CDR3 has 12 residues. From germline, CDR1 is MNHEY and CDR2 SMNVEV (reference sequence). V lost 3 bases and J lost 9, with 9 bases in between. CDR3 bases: TGTGCCAGCAGTTTCTTTTTCGGTGAGCAGTTCTTC. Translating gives CASSFFFGEQFF.

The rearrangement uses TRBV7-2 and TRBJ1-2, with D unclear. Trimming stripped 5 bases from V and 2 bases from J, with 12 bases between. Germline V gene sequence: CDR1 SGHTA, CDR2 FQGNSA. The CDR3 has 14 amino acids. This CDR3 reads CASSPRTGNYGYTF. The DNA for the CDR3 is TGTGCCAGCAGCCCTAGGACTGGGAACTATGGCTACACCTTC.

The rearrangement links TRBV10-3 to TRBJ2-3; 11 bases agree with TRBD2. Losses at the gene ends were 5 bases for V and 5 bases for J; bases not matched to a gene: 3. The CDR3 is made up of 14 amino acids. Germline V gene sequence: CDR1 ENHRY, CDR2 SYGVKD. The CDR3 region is CAISPGLAGDTQYF. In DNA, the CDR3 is TGTGCCATCAGTCCCGGACTAGCGGGAGATACGCAGTATTTT.

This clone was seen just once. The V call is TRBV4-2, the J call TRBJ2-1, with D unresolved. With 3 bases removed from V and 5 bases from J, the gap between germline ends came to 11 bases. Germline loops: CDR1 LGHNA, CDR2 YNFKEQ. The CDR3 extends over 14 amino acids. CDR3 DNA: TGTGCCAGCAGCCACGGGCAGCAAAACAATGAGCAGTTCTTC. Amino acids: CASSHGQQNNEQFF.

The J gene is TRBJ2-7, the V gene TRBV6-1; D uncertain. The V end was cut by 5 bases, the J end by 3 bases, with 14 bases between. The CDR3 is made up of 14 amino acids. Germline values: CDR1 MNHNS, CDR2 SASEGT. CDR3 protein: CASSTPPNFYEQYF. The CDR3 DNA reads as TGTGCCAGCAGTACCCCGCCCAACTTCTACGAGCAGTACTTC.

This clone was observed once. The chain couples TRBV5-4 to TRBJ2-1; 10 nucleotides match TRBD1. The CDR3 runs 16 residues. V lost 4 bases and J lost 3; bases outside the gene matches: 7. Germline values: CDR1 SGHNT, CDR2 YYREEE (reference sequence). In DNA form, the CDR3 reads TGTGCCAGCAGCACCAGACAGGGGGCCTTCTACAATGAGCAGTTCTTC. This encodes CASSTRQGAFYNEQFF.

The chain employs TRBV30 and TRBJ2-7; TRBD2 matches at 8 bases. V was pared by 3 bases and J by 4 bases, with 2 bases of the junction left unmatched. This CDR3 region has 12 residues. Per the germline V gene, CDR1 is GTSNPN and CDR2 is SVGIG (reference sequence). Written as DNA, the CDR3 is TGTGCCTGGAGCGGGAGGGTTTACGAGCAGTACTTC. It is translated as CAWSGRVYEQYF.

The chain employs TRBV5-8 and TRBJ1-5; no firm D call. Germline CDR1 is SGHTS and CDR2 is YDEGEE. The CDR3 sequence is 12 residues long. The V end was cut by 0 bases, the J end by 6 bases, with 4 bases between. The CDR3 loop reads CASSLVAQPQHF. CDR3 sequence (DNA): TGTGCCAGCAGCTTGGTCGCTCAGCCCCAGCATTTT.

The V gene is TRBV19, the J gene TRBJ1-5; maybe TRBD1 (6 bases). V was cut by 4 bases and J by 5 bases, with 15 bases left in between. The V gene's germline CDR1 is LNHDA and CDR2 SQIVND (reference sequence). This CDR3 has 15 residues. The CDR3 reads CASSTQTGFHQPQHF. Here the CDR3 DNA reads TGTGCCAGTAGTACCCAGACAGGATTTCATCAGCCCCAGCATTTT.